One sample yielded the 7 T cell receptor beta chains listed below, sequenced in a study of post-analysis software for immune sequencing data. The study's findings and limits: When patients were compared with controls, 5 or 6 TRBV segments were more frequent, TRBV5-6, TRBV5-1 and TRBV20-1 among them.

These receptors are not linked to any known antigen. Unique molecular identifiers were present in the TCR beta cDNA libraries. TCRdb redid the calling of the PCR reads with MiXCR, one entry per CDR3 protein. This sample has a few hundred thousand distinct CDR3 sequences, with under 55% found just once. Material for sequencing was blood. The receptor source for this set is a girl aged 5-17 years with multiple sclerosis.

This clonotype was counted between two and nine times. This rearrangement joins TRBV11-2 to TRBJ2-7, with D unresolved. Trimming took 0 bases from V and 3 from J, leaving 9 bases between them. CDR1 and CDR2 from the germline V gene are SGHAT and FQNNGV. This CDR3 comprises 14 residues. The DNA of the CDR3 is TGTGCCAGCAGCTTAGATCCGGAGAGCTACGAGCAGTACTTC. Translation: CASSLDPESYEQYF. The whole variable domain, filled in from reference TRBV11-2 and TRBJ2-7, reads EAGVAQSPRYKIIEKRQSVAFWCNPISGHATLYWYQQILGQGPKLLIQFQNNGVVDDSQLPKDRFSAERLKGVDSTLKIQPAKLEDSAVYLCASSLDPESYEQYFGPGTRLTVT.

The CDR3 sequence is CASSFSGGSNTGELFF. The CDR3 nucleotides read TGTGCCAGCAGTTTTTCAGGCGGTTCGAACACCGGGGAGCTGTTTTTT. The chain couples TRBV12-3 or TRBV12-4 to TRBJ2-2, with D uncertain. Trimming stripped 3 bases from V and 0 bases from J, with 11 bases between. The length of the CDR3 is 16 residues.

The rearrangement joins TRBV4-2 to TRBJ2-5, with 8 bases that match TRBD1. This CDR3 is 14 amino acids long. Germline CDR1 reads LGHNA; CDR2 reads YNFKEQ. The junction had 2 bases not matched to a gene; V was cut back by 1 base and J by 4 bases. The CDR3 DNA follows: TGTGCCAGCAGCCAAGTGACAGGGGTAGAGACCCAGTACTTC. Its translation is CASSQVTGVETQYF.

This clonotype was detected a few times. This sequence joins TRBV29-1 and TRBJ1-3; TRBD1 aligns across 7 bases. This CDR3 is built from 13 residues. The V segment lost 6 bases and the J segment 3 bases; nucleotides outside the gene matches: 5. CDR1 is SQVTM and CDR2 is ANQGSEA in the germline V gene. The CDR3 DNA sequence: TGCAGCGTAACAGGGGAGGGTGGAAACACCATATATTTT. This sequence encodes CSVTGEGGNTIYF.

V is TRBV20-1 and J is TRBJ2-3; D gene unclear. The CDR3 is 14 residues long. The germline V and J ends were trimmed by 3 bases and 4 bases, with 14 bases remaining between them. The germline gives CDR1 DFQATT, CDR2 SNEGSKA (reference sequence). CDR3 loop: CSASGPRYPDTQYF. The CDR3 nucleotides read TGCAGTGCTAGTGGGCCTAGATATCCAGATACGCAGTATTTT.

V gene TRBV20-1 combines with J gene TRBJ1-5; D uncertain. The CDR3 runs to 15 residues. Germline V gene data show CDR1 as DFQATT and CDR2 as SNEGSKA (reference sequence). V lost 6 bases, J lost 2 bases, and 17 bases lay in between. CDR3 loop: CSAIQQYGGNQPQHF. For the CDR3, the DNA is TGCAGTGCCATACAACAGTACGGTGGCAATCAGCCCCAGCATTTT.

The chain carries TRBV6-2 or TRBV6-3 and TRBJ2-5, with D possibly TRBD2 on 5 matching bases. V was pared by 4 bases and J by 6 bases, with 12 bases between. This CDR3 contains 13 residues. Per the germline V gene, CDR1 is MNHEY and CDR2 is SVGEGT. Written as DNA, the CDR3 is TGTGCCAGCAGTTCCAGGCCCGGGAAGACCCAGTACTTC. This codes for CASSSRPGKTQYF.